This T cell receptor beta chain was documented in a study of blood T cell repertoires in COVID-19. Turning to the study itself: The samples span acute and convalescent COVID-19 from the United States, Italy and Spain. T cells, B-cell-depleted T cells, or PBMCs provided the cDNA or gDNA that served as material.

CDR3 length: 16 residues. Between the trimmed V and J ends, which lost 5 bases and 4 bases, there was a span of 20 bases. The germline V gene has CDR1 MDHEN and CDR2 SYDVKM. Original processing methods: Reference gene primers were amplified, and this amplification served to estimate nucleated cell counts. TCRdb keeps only in-frame clones here, not all; method: immunoSEQ multiplex PCR. V, J and clone size were drawn from that table, and D and trimming were deduced from the DNA. This table holds 85,000 to 100,000 clones, roughly three quarters found once. This clonotype was sampled from a human donor in a cohort sampled during active COVID-19. This rearrangement joins TRBV28 to TRBJ1-1; a weak D match, TRBD1 (6 bases). Input material: peripheral blood. CDR3 loop: CASSPSRGTGGTEAFF. The DNA of the CDR3 is TGTGCCAGCAGTCCAAGTAGGGGGACGGGGGGCACTGAAGCTTTCTTT. The variable domain in full, with the rest retrieved from reference TRBV28 and TRBJ1-1, is DVKVTQSSRYLVKRTGEKVFLECVQDMDHENMFWYRQDPGLGLRLIYFSYDVKMKEKGDIPEGYSVSREKKERFSLILESASTNQTSMYLCASSPSRGTGGTEAFFGQGTRLTVV.